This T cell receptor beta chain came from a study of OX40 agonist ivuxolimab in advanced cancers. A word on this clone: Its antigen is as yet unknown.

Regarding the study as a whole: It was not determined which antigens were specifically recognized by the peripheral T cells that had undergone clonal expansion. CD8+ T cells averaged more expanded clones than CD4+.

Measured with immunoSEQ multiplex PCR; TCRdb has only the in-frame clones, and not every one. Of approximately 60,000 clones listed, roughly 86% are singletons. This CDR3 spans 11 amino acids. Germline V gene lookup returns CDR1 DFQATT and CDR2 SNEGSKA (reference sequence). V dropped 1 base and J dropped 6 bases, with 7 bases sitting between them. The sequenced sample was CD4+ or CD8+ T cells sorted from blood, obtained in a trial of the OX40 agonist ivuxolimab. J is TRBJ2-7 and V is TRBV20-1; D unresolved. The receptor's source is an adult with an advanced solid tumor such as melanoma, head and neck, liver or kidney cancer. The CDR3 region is CSARAVPEQYF. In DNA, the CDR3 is TGCAGTGCTAGAGCGGTCCCCGAGCAGTACTTC.